The 19 T cell receptor beta chains below were found in one sample sequenced in a study of response to subunit inactivated influenza vaccine listed by TCRdb under 2018. The library was built by means of RT-PCR. For sequencing, an Illumina HiSeq 2500 was employed. Clones were called with MiXCR by TCRdb after fastp trimmed the public reads at Q25, and only in-frame beta chains were retained. Entries that share a CDR3 protein sequence are merged under the most common genes and DNA. This sample comprises fewer than 800,000 distinct CDR3 sequences, around 14% of them detected only once. The ten biggest clones cover under 14% of the sample. Sequenced here: PBMCs from blood, sampled 11 to 12 days after vaccination. The receptors were gathered from a man in his fifties who received an inactivated influenza vaccine. Donor details come from another sample of the same person, matched by shared clones.

This chain uses TRBV24-1 with TRBJ2-7; D may be TRBD1 (6 bases). V dropped 2 bases and J dropped 3 bases, with 16 bases sitting between them. Germline lookup yields CDR1 KGHDR and CDR2 SFDVKD. This CDR3 spans 16 amino acids. The CDR3 nucleotides are TGTGCCACCAGTGATTCCGGGACAACAGATTTCTACGAGCAGTACTTC. This translates into CATSDSGTTDFYEQYF.

In its sample, this clonotype was seen a few times. This rearrangement joins TRBV7-3 to TRBJ2-2; 8 bases are shared with TRBD2. V lost 5 bases, J lost 6 bases, and 5 bases stayed unmatched. CDR1 is SGHTA and CDR2 is FQGTGA in the germline V gene. The CDR3 extends over 14 amino acids. CDR3: CASSLLGGAGELFF. The CDR3 DNA reads TGTGCCAGCAGCCTACTCGGGGGGGCCGGGGAGCTGTTTTTT. Supplemented by reference TRBV7-3 and TRBJ2-2, the full variable domain reads GAGVSQTPSNKVTEKGKYVELRCDPISGHTALYWYRQSLGQGPEFLIYFQGTGAADDSGLPNDRFFAVRPEGSVSTLKIQRTERGDSAVYLCASSLLGGAGELFFGEGSRLTVL.

On this clonotype: A read error may be the cause here, since a much bigger clone is one base away. The V and J genes are TRBV20-1 and TRBJ1-4; D gene uncertain. Germline-derived CDR1 and CDR2 are DFQATT and SNEGSKA (reference sequence). The CDR3 sequence is 14 residues long. The CDR3 protein is CSARDGRNNEILFF. The CDR3 nucleotides are TGCAGTGCTAGAGACGGCAGGAATAATGAAATACTGTTTTTT.

The chain combines TRBV9 with TRBJ2-5; TRBD1 matches 9 bases. The CDR3 length is 14 residues. V shed 4 bases, J shed 4 bases, and the junction held 5 bases outside the gene matches. Germline CDR1 and CDR2: SGDLS and YYNGEE. This CDR3 reads CASSPGTGIETQYF. The CDR3, as DNA: TGTGCCAGCAGCCCGGGGACAGGGATAGAGACCCAGTACTTC.

The J gene is TRBJ1-6, the V gene TRBV4-1; D not certain. The germline gives CDR1 MGHRA, CDR2 YSYEKL. The V and J ends lost 1 base and 8 bases respectively, with 3 bases between them. The CDR3 extends over 12 amino acids. In DNA, the CDR3 is TGCGCCAGCAGCCAAGTCGATTCACCCCTCCACTTT. Protein: CASSQVDSPLHF.

This chain joins TRBV4-3 and TRBJ2-3; D not resolved. Per germline, CDR1 LGHNA and CDR2 YSLEER. The CDR3 runs to 15 residues. The V end lost 1 base, the J end lost 4 bases, and 12 bases lay between the germline ends. CDR3 nucleotide sequence: TGCGCCAGCAGCCAAGTGGGGTCCGGTCCAGATACGCAGTATTTT. Encoded protein: CASSQVGSGPDTQYF.

The chain carries TRBV20-1 and TRBJ2-3; D remains unclear. V was shortened by 2 bases and J by 4 bases, with 10 bases between the two germline ends. The CDR3 extends over 13 amino acids. Germline values: CDR1 DFQATT, CDR2 SNEGSKA (reference sequence). CDR3 residues: CSARRVEADTQYF. The CDR3 DNA is TGCAGTGCTAGACGTGTGGAAGCAGATACGCAGTATTTT.

This clonotype was seen a few times. The chain joins TRBV20-1 to TRBJ2-5; 10 positions match TRBD2. CDR3 size: 11 residues. Germline CDR1 and CDR2: DFQATT and SNEGSKA (reference sequence). V lost 0 bases and J lost 12; bases outside the gene matches: 1. The CDR3 protein is CSAREGLAEYF. CDR3 nucleotide sequence: TGCAGTGCTAGAGAAGGACTAGCGGAGTACTTC.

V gene TRBV30 combines with J gene TRBJ2-1; the match to TRBD2 covers 9 bases. This CDR3 has 12 amino acids. V lost 2 bases to trimming and J lost 12 bases; unmatched junction nucleotides: 5. CDR1 GTSNPN and CDR2 SVGIG come from the germline V gene (reference sequence). The CDR3 spells CAWSSGSGGQFF. In DNA form, the CDR3 reads TGTGCCTGGAGTAGTGGTAGCGGGGGGCAGTTCTTC.

The chain couples TRBV7-2 to TRBJ2-1; D is ambiguous. This CDR3 comprises 16 residues. Germline values: CDR1 SGHTA, CDR2 FQGNSA. V lost 5 bases, J lost 2 bases, and 16 bases lay in between. For the CDR3, the DNA is TGTGCCAGCAGCCCCACTCTTCTATCGGCCTACAATGAGCAGTTCTTC. This codes for CASSPTLLSAYNEQFF. Variable domain in full (rest from reference TRBV7-2 and TRBJ2-1): GAGVSQSPSNKVTEKGKDVELRCDPISGHTALYWYRQSLGQGLEFLIYFQGNSAPDKSGLPSDRFSAERTGGSVSTLTIQRTQQEDSAVYLCASSPTLLSAYNEQFFGPGTRLTVL.

V is TRBV7-2 and J is TRBJ1-5; maybe TRBD1 (5 bases). The CDR3 contains 15 residues. Germline assignment: CDR1 SGHTA and CDR2 FQGNSA. Trimming took off 4 bases at V and 6 bases at J, with 16 bases between the two ends. Here the CDR3 reads CASSSNTGGGQPQHF. DNA for the CDR3: TGTGCCAGCAGCTCGAATACCGGGGGGGGTCAGCCCCAGCATTTT.

The chain has TRBV3-1 and TRBJ2-1; TRBD2 agrees at 10 bases. J was trimmed by 12 bases and V by 1 base; bases with no gene match: 3. The CDR3 is 13 amino acids. CDR1 LGHDT and CDR2 YNNKEL come from the germline V gene (reference sequence). The CDR3 DNA is TGTGCCAGCAGCCAAGCAGCGGGGGGGCGGCAGTTCTTC. Its translation is CASSQAAGGRQFF.

This clonotype was counted many times. The chain joins TRBV5-1 to TRBJ1-1; TRBD1 might be the D (5 bases). CDR3 length equals 15 residues. Germline CDR1 and CDR2: SGHRS and YFSETQ. V lost 2 bases and J lost 0, with 11 bases in between. The CDR3: CASSFGGGVNTEAFF. CDR3 in DNA: TGCGCCAGCAGCTTCGGGGGAGGTGTGAACACTGAAGCTTTCTTT.

The chain has TRBV12-3 or TRBV12-4 and TRBJ2-3; D gene uncertain. This CDR3 is built from 14 residues. Trimming stripped 5 bases from V and 1 base from J, with 10 bases between. The CDR3 DNA follows: TGTGCCAGCAGTCAGTTCGGGCGCACAGATACGCAGTATTTT. Its translation: CASSQFGRTDTQYF.

In this sample, this clonotype turned up a few times. This chain uses TRBV7-9 with TRBJ2-5; D unresolved. V was clipped by 5 bases and J by 1 base, with 11 bases between them. Germline-derived CDR1 and CDR2 are SEHNR and FQNEAQ (reference sequence). The CDR3 is made up of 14 amino acids. The CDR3 DNA follows: TGTGCCAGCAGCCAAAAGAGAGCCCAAGAGACCCAGTACTTC. This translates into CASSQKRAQETQYF.

This clonotype has at least ten counts. The chain uses TRBV7-6 and TRBJ2-7, with TRBD1 matching 9 bases. The CDR3 is made up of 14 amino acids. V was pared by 5 bases and J by 2 bases, with 4 bases of the junction left unmatched. The germline V gene encodes CDR1 SGHVS and CDR2 FNYEAQ. CDR3 DNA: TGTGCCAGCAGCATAAACAGGGGGCCCTACGAGCAGTACTTC. Translation: CASSINRGPYEQYF.

A few counts support this clonotype. This chain connects TRBV5-1 to TRBJ2-2; D ambiguous. Germline CDR1 is SGHRS and CDR2 is YFSETQ. V was cut by 4 bases and J by 5 bases, with 15 bases left in between. The CDR3 sequence is 15 residues long. CDR3 sequence (DNA): TGCGCCAGCAGCCCCACTTTTGGCGAGACCGGGGAGCTGTTTTTT. Translation gives CASSPTFGETGELFF.

There are many counts of this clonotype. The chain is built from TRBV3-1 and TRBJ2-7; 7 bases fit TRBD2. The CDR3 contains 16 residues. Trimming took 0 bases from V and 2 from J; bases not matched to a gene: 7. The germline V gene encodes CDR1 LGHDT and CDR2 YNNKEL (reference sequence). CDR3 nucleotide sequence: TGTGCCAGCAGCCAAGAAACCGGGAGGTTGACCTACGAGCAGTACTTC. Its protein product is CASSQETGRLTYEQYF.

This rearrangement joins TRBV6-5 to TRBJ1-1, with D uncertain. V lost 0 bases, J lost 4 bases, and 15 bases lay in between. The CDR3 totals 16 residues. Germline CDR1 reads MNHEY; CDR2 reads SVGAGI. As DNA, the CDR3 is TGTGCCAGCAGTTACTCGATTGGAGGAACCGGCACTGAAGCTTTCTTT. Encoded protein: CASSYSIGGTGTEAFF.